Listed below are T cell receptor beta chains from one sample, sequenced in a study of T cell responses to AZD1222 COVID-19 vaccine. Sequencing used immunoSEQ multiplex PCR; TCRdb keeps in-frame clones, though not all of them. The table has about 110,000 clones, around 90% seen once. The specimen comprised peripheral blood, sampled on day 0 of MenACWY control vaccination. Every receptor here comes from an adult in good health. Each CDR3 is given with its conserved first and last residue.

J: TRBJ1-5
V: TRBV6-5
length: 14
CDR3: CASRSNIGGGPQHF

J: TRBJ1-5
V: TRBV6-2/TRBV6-3
length: 14
CDR3: CASSRTGTLQPQHF

J: TRBJ1-1
V: TRBV9
length: 13
CDR3: CASSVEGGDEAFF

J: TRBJ2-1
V: TRBV7-2
length: 16
CDR3: CASSFSGTSGGARQFF

J: TRBJ1-5
V: TRBV16
length: 13
CDR3: CASIPGHNQPQHF

J: TRBJ2-5
V: TRBV6-5
length: 14
CDR3: CASSPGRFQETQYF

J: TRBJ2-5
V: TRBV7-9
length: 14
CDR3: CASSQEGLQETQYF

J: TRBJ2-7
V: TRBV3-1/TRBV3-2
length: 17
CDR3: CASSHPGGQGASYEQYF

J: TRBJ1-5
V: TRBV12-3/TRBV12-4
length: 13
CDR3: CASSPQGGRPQHF

J: TRBJ1-5
V: TRBV6-2/TRBV6-3
length: 14
CDR3: CASSFSISNQPQHF

J: TRBJ1-4
V: TRBV28
length: 15
CDR3: CASSQGQGSSEKLFF

J: TRBJ2-7
V: TRBV6-1
length: 15
CDR3: CASSERGTGTYEQYF

J: TRBJ1-6
V: TRBV11-2
length: 17
CDR3: CASSPGRVLMYNSPLHF

J: TRBJ1-1
V: TRBV28
length: 13
CDR3: CASSLSVGVNRQF

J: TRBJ2-2
V: TRBV7-2
length: 19
CDR3: CASSRILGRLTSPTGELFF

J: TRBJ2-2
V: TRBV28
length: 17
CDR3: CASTGTSGRAVTGELFF

J: TRBJ1-1
V: TRBV28
length: 11
CDR3: CATMSDTEAFF

J: TRBJ2-7
V: TRBV24-1
length: 14
CDR3: CATSGKLWSYEQYF

J: TRBJ1-6
V: TRBV3-1/TRBV3-2
length: 16
CDR3: CASSQGGAGGISPLHF

J: TRBJ1-2
V: TRBV6-5
length: 14
CDR3: CASSYTGGAYGYTF

J: TRBJ1-5
V: TRBV7-3
length: 18
CDR3: CASIATAGTAYSNQPQHF

J: TRBJ2-2
V: TRBV28
length: 14
CDR3: CASSSGQLTGELFF

J: TRBJ2-3
V: TRBV4-2
length: 14
CDR3: CASSEGLSRDTQYF

J: TRBJ2-1
V: TRBV5-1
length: 14
CDR3: CASSLVLAEDEQFF

J: TRBJ1-1
V: TRBV5-8
length: 14
CDR3: CASSSGQGRTEAFF

J: TRBJ1-3
V: TRBV28
length: 17
CDR3: CASSRFVSGTAGNTIYF

J: TRBJ1-3
V: TRBV2
length: 15
CDR3: CASSAQVHSGNTIYF

J: TRBJ1-1
V: TRBV29-1
length: 12
CDR3: CSVGQGGTEAFF

J: TRBJ2-7
V: TRBV29-1
length: 14
CDR3: CSAGGGDSLYEQYF

J: TRBJ1-1
V: TRBV27
length: 15
CDR3: CASSYPGQLNTEAFF

J: TRBJ1-5
V: TRBV28
length: 14
CDR3: CASSRGQLYQPQHF

J: TRBJ1-2
V: TRBV5-4
length: 13
CDR3: CASSTDRGYGYTF

J: TRBJ1-2
V: TRBV11-1
length: 14
CDR3: CASSLGGQSPGYTF

J: TRBJ2-7
V: TRBV7-2
length: 13
CDR3: CASHFGGAGEQYF

J: TRBJ2-1
V: TRBV29-1
length: 12
CDR3: CSVGTPYNEQFF

J: TRBJ1-1
V: TRBV18
length: 15
CDR3: CASSPTVAVGTEAFF

J: TRBJ2-5
V: TRBV30
length: 13
CDR3: CAWGSTSAGTQYF

J: TRBJ1-1
V: TRBV9
length: 16
CDR3: CASSVATAGLNTEAFF

J: TRBJ2-3
V: TRBV28
length: 16
CDR3: CASSFSRGGGADTQYF